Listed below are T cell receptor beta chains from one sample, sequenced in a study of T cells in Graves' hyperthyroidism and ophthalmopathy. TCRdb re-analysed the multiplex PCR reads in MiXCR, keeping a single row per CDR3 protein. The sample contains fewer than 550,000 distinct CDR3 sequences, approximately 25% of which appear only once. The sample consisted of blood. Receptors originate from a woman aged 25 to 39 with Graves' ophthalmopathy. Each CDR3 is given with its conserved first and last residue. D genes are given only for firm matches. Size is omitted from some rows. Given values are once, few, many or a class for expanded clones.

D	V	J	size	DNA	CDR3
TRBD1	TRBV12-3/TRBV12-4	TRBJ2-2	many	TGTGCCAGCAGTGGGACAGGGGCCACTTTCATCACCGGGGAGCTGTTTTTT	CASSGTGATFITGELFF
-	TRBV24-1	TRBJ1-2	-	TGTGCCACCAGTGACGCCTCCGTCTATGGCTACACCTTC	CATSDASVYGYTF
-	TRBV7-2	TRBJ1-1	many	TGTGCCAGCAGCTTAAGGGGTCTGGCGAACACTGAAGCTTTCTTT	CASSLRGLANTEAFF
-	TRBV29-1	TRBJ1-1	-	TGCAGCGTTGTACAGGCGAACACTGAAGCTTTCTTT	CSVVQANTEAFF
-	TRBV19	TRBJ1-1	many	TGTGCCAGTAGTGCCGGGACGGCCAAAATGAACACTGAAGCTTTCTTT	CASSAGTAKMNTEAFF
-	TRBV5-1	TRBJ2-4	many	TGCGCCAGCAGCCCGGACTCTCTAGACATTCAGTACTTC	CASSPDSLDIQYF
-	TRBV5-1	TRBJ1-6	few	TGCGCCAGCAGCTTGGTTGACAGGACCAACTATAATTCACCCCTCCACTTT	CASSLVDRTNYNSPLHF
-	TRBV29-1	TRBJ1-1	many	TGCAGCGTTGCCCAGGACAGTGGCACTGAAGCTTTCTTT	CSVAQDSGTEAFF
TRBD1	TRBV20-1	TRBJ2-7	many	TGCAGTGCTAGAAGCCCGGGACAGGGGTACGAGCAGTACTTC	CSARSPGQGYEQYF
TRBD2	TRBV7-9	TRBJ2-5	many	TGTGCCAGCAGCAGCGACGGGGGGTTGGAGACCCAGTACTTC	CASSSDGGLETQYF
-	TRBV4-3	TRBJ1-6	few	TGCGCCAGCAGCCAAGAGGCATGGCGTCAGGGAAATTCACCCCTCCACTTT	CASSQEAWRQGNSPLHF
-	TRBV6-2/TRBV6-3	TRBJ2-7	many	TGTGCCAGCAGTTTATCCAACCTTCTTGGAGAGCAGTACTTC	CASSLSNLLGEQYF
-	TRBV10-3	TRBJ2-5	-	TGTGCCATCGCTTCGATCCAAGAGACCCAGTACTTC	CAIASIQETQYF